This TCR beta chain originates from a study of OX40 agonist ivuxolimab in advanced cancers. TCRdb's copy holds only in-frame clones and misses some; the assay was immunoSEQ multiplex PCR. The table has approximately 30,000 clones, approximately 89% seen once; the top ten hold 0.9% to 0.95%. The CDR3 is 13 amino acids. The germline CDR1 and CDR2 sequences are SGHAT and FQNNGV. The V gene lost 5 bases and the J gene lost 7 bases, with 15 bases spanning the gap. V gene TRBV11-2 combines with J gene TRBJ2-7, with D maybe TRBD1 (6 bases). The input for sequencing was CD4+ or CD8+ T cells sorted from blood, taken in a trial of the OX40 agonist ivuxolimab. This clonotype originated in an adult with an advanced solid tumor such as melanoma, head and neck, liver or kidney cancer. DNA for the CDR3: TGTGCCAGCAGCATTACAGGGACGCGGGAGCAGTACTTC. Translating it yields CASSITGTREQYF.